A selection of T cell receptor beta chains follows, all from one sample in a study of technical replicates of blood from a few donors. Repertoires were generated with immunoSEQ multiplex PCR, while TCRdb's copy carries only in-frame clones and drops some. This sample carries about 80,000 clones, approximately 90% of them seen once, and the ten largest clones take roughly 0.41%. The sequenced sample was T cells isolated from PBMCs. The receptors originated from a human donor in good health. The CDR3 runs from the conserved cysteine through the conserved F or W. The D gene is left open where the match is weak. Clone size is not always given. Where it is, it says once, few, many or a class for expanded clones.

TRBV30,once,TRBJ2-1,.,CAWSVPGESYNEQFF,TGTGCCTGGAGTGTACCGGGGGAAAGCTACAATGAGCAGTTCTTC
TRBV19,once,TRBJ2-3,.,CASSILDATRDTQYF,TGTGCCAGTAGTATACTAGACGCAACAAGGGATACGCAGTATTTT
TRBV6-5,.,TRBJ2-7,TRBD1,CASSYSSGTASYEQYF,TGTGCCAGCAGTTACTCCTCCGGGACAGCTTCCTACGAGCAGTACTTC
TRBV14,.,TRBJ1-3,.,CASRREGAGNTIYF,TGTGCCAGCAGGAGGGAGGGAGCTGGAAACACCATATATTTT
TRBV10-3,once,TRBJ1-4,.,CAIRVRTNEKLFF,TGTGCCATCCGAGTGAGAACTAATGAAAAACTGTTTTTT
TRBV5-8,.,TRBJ1-3,TRBD1,CASSSTGTGVNTIYF,TGTGCCAGCAGCTCAACCGGGACAGGGGTGAACACCATATATTTT
TRBV7-9,.,TRBJ2-2,TRBD1,CASSLVTGNAGELFF,TGTGCCAGCAGCTTAGTGACAGGGAACGCCGGGGAGCTGTTTTTT
TRBV5-1,.,TRBJ1-2,.,CASSFSPDTTIIYGYTF,TGCGCCAGCAGCTTCTCCCCGGACACCACTATTATCTATGGCTACACCTTC
TRBV7-2,.,TRBJ2-7,TRBD2,CASSVTSGTSYEQYF,TGTGCCAGCAGCGTGACTAGCGGGACCTCCTACGAGCAGTACTTC
TRBV27,.,TRBJ2-1,.,CASSRGDHYNEQFF,TGTGCCAGCTCCCGGGGTGATCATTACAATGAGCAGTTCTTC
TRBV28,.,TRBJ1-3,TRBD1,CASSFAGGSYTIYF,TGTGCCAGCAGTTTTGCAGGGGGCAGTTACACCATATATTTT
TRBV28,.,TRBJ1-2,.,CASSLTVGALSGGYTF,TGTGCCAGCAGTTTAACGGTGGGGGCCCTATCAGGCGGCTACACCTTC
TRBV9,once,TRBJ1-3,.,CASSPKTLDSGNTIYF,TGTGCCAGCAGTCCAAAGACACTAGACTCTGGAAACACCATATATTTT
TRBV28,.,TRBJ1-4,.,CASSSPRDSNEKLFF,TGTGCCAGCAGTTCTCCACGGGACTCAAACGAAAAACTGTTTTTT
TRBV7-9,.,TRBJ1-2,TRBD1,CASSIGDRSNGYTF,TGTGCCAGCAGCATAGGGGACAGATCCAATGGCTACACCTTC
TRBV5-6,.,TRBJ1-1,.,CASSLEGRDLKAFF,TGTGCCAGCAGCTTGGAGGGGAGGGATTTGAAAGCTTTCTTT
TRBV11-2,.,TRBJ2-7,TRBD2,CASSIPLGTTYEQYF,TGTGCCAGCAGCATTCCGCTTGGGACTACCTACGAGCAGTACTTC
TRBV6-1,once,TRBJ1-1,.,CASSEVPVHTEAFF,TGTGCCAGCAGTGAAGTACCGGTGCACACTGAAGCTTTCTTT
TRBV6-5,.,TRBJ2-7,.,CASSYSAGKLTHEQYF,TGTGCCAGCAGTTACTCGGCGGGAAAGCTTACCCACGAGCAGTACTTC
TRBV7-9,.,TRBJ2-5,.,CASSLALEGETQYF,TGTGCCAGCAGCTTAGCGCTGGAGGGTGAGACCCAGTACTTC
TRBV29-1,.,TRBJ2-2,.,CSVEDSGKNTGELFF,TGCAGCGTTGAAGATTCCGGGAAGAACACCGGGGAGCTGTTTTTT
TRBV13,.,TRBJ2-1,.,CASSLGPGKLNEQFF,TGTGCCAGCAGCTTAGGTCCAGGGAAACTCAATGAGCAGTTCTTC
TRBV5-1,.,TRBJ2-3,TRBD2,CASSLAQLAGLADTQYF,TGCGCCAGCAGCTTGGCCCAACTAGCGGGACTCGCAGATACGCAGTATTTT
TRBV11-2,.,TRBJ1-1,.,CASSLTGGMNTEAFF,TGTGCCAGCAGCTTGACAGGTGGTATGAACACTGAAGCTTTCTTT
TRBV28,.,TRBJ1-5,.,CASRNSNNQPQHF,TGTGCCAGCCGGAACAGTAACAATCAGCCCCAGCATTTT
TRBV15,.,TRBJ2-3,.,CATSRGSAYADTQYF,TGTGCCACCAGCAGAGGTTCCGCCTACGCAGATACGCAGTATTTT
TRBV4-2,.,TRBJ2-1,TRBD1,CASSQDRGSHNEQFF,TGTGCCAGCAGCCAAGACAGGGGGTCCCACAATGAGCAGTTCTTC
TRBV5-1,.,TRBJ1-1,TRBD1,CASSNHRGQSTEAFF,TGCGCCAGCAGCAACCACAGGGGGCAGAGCACTGAAGCTTTCTTT
TRBV7-9,.,TRBJ2-1,TRBD2,CASSNVAGGSYNEQFF,TGTGCCAGCAGCAACGTAGCGGGAGGTTCCTACAATGAGCAGTTCTTC
TRBV6-6,few,TRBJ2-7,.,CASRRRDEQYF,TGTGCCAGCAGGAGGAGGGACGAGCAGTACTTC
TRBV11-2,.,TRBJ2-7,.,CASYTGSEQYF,TGTGCCTCCTATACAGGGAGCGAGCAGTACTTC
TRBV30,.,TRBJ2-7,.,CAWRGWGEDRHEQYF,TGTGCCTGGAGGGGCTGGGGGGAGGACCGCCACGAGCAGTACTTC
TRBV7-2,.,TRBJ1-1,TRBD1,CASSSTRGLGEAFF,TGTGCCAGCAGCTCGACTAGGGGGCTGGGTGAAGCTTTCTTT
TRBV27,.,TRBJ2-7,.,CASSGAPGVSEQYF,TGTGCCAGCAGCGGTGCCCCCGGAGTTTCCGAGCAGTACTTC
TRBV19,.,TRBJ1-5,TRBD1,CASMLTGVGQPQHF,TGTGCCAGTATGTTGACAGGGGTCGGTCAGCCCCAGCATTTT
TRBV6-1,.,TRBJ2-7,TRBD1,CASWITGVTYEQYF,TGTGCCAGTTGGATTACAGGGGTCACCTACGAGCAGTACTTC
TRBV5-1,.,TRBJ2-5,TRBD1,CASSFPDYGGQGETQYF,TGCGCCAGCAGCTTCCCAGACTATGGGGGACAGGGAGAGACCCAGTACTTC
TRBV7-8,.,TRBJ1-5,TRBD1,CASSFTALGPGGSGQPQHF,TGTGCCAGCAGCTTCACCGCATTGGGGCCAGGGGGTTCGGGTCAGCCCCAGCATTTT
TRBV29-1,.,TRBJ1-1,.,CSVEWQEAFF,TGCAGCGTTGAGTGGCAGGAAGCTTTCTTT
TRBV4-1,.,TRBJ2-1,.,CASSVQRHNEQFF,TGCGCCAGCAGCGTACAGAGACACAATGAGCAGTTCTTC
TRBV6-1,.,TRBJ2-2,.,CASMDSTGELFF,TGTGCCAGCATGGACAGCACCGGGGAGCTGTTTTTT
TRBV5-4,.,TRBJ2-7,.,CASSSTLTRGTYEQYF,TGTGCCAGCAGCTCCACGCTGACTAGAGGTACCTACGAGCAGTACTTC
TRBV19,.,TRBJ2-4,TRBD1,CASSMTGGGNIQYF,TGTGCCAGTAGTATGACAGGGGGCGGAAACATTCAGTACTTC
TRBV9,few,TRBJ1-3,.,CATSIGAGNTIYF,TGTGCCACCTCTATCGGGGCTGGAAACACCATATATTTT
TRBV18,.,TRBJ1-3,.,CASSPGSGNTIYF,TGTGCCAGCTCACCCGGGAGTGGAAACACCATATATTTT
TRBV10-2,.,TRBJ2-7,.,CASQEADSGYEQYF,TGCGCCAGCCAAGAGGCGGATAGCGGTTACGAGCAGTACTTC
TRBV6-6,once,TRBJ2-3,.,CASSYPSSSTQYF,TGTGCCAGCAGTTACCCCTCTAGTAGTACGCAGTATTTT
TRBV27,few,TRBJ1-1,TRBD1,CASSPRQGGVTEAFF,TGTGCCAGCAGTCCAAGACAGGGTGGAGTCACTGAAGCTTTCTTT
TRBV7-9,.,TRBJ2-1,.,CASSLVSEQFF,TGTGCCAGCAGCTTAGTGAGTGAGCAGTTCTTC
TRBV30,.,TRBJ2-7,TRBD1,CAWKGTGFGEQYF,TGTGCCTGGAAAGGGACAGGGTTTGGGGAGCAGTACTTC
TRBV6-1,.,TRBJ1-5,.,CASSEHSNQPQHF,TGTGCCAGCAGTGAACATAGCAATCAGCCCCAGCATTTT
TRBV18,.,TRBJ2-2,.,CASSGTSTGELFF,TGTGCCAGCTCTGGGACATCCACCGGGGAGCTGTTTTTT
TRBV6-5,few,TRBJ2-7,TRBD1,CASSRTGNSYEQYF,TGTGCCAGCAGCCGGACAGGGAATTCCTACGAGCAGTACTTC
TRBV14,.,TRBJ1-2,.,CASSQSLLGGVHYGYTF,TGTGCCAGCAGCCAATCCCTCCTCGGAGGGGTGCACTATGGCTACACCTTC
TRBV6-5,.,TRBJ2-7,.,CASSYSGDISYEQYF,TGTGCCAGCAGTTACTCAGGGGACATATCCTACGAGCAGTACTTC
TRBV9,.,TRBJ2-1,TRBD2,CASSSSGRAFNEQFF,TGTGCCAGCAGCTCTAGCGGGAGGGCCTTCAATGAGCAGTTCTTC
TRBV28,.,TRBJ1-2,.,CASSFSENYGYTF,TGTGCCAGCAGTTTCTCAGAAAACTATGGCTACACCTTC
TRBV11-1,.,TRBJ2-5,TRBD2,CASSETSGSRETQYF,TGTGCCAGCAGCGAGACTAGCGGGAGTCGGGAGACCCAGTACTTC
TRBV29-1,.,TRBJ2-5,.,CSVGGHWETQYF,TGCAGCGTTGGGGGGCACTGGGAGACCCAGTACTTC
TRBV4-1,once,TRBJ2-1,.,CASSPGTSYNEQFF,TGCGCCAGCAGCCCAGGGACATCTTACAATGAGCAGTTCTTC